These 28 T cell receptor beta chains were all obtained from the same sample, sequenced in a study of CD8+ T cells in alopecia areata. cDNA reverse transcribed from extracted RNA served as the sequencing template. Only in-frame clones appear in the TCRdb table, and some are missing; sequencing was by immunoSEQ multiplex PCR. This sample has roughly 200,000 clones; more than 55% occur once, and the top ten carry over 4%. The sample taken for sequencing was CD8+ T cells sorted from blood. The source is a human donor in good health.

In this sample, this clone turned up many times. V usage is TRBV10-2 and J usage is TRBJ1-1; D may be TRBD1 (5 bases). V was shortened by 3 bases and J by 5 bases, with 7 bases between the two germline ends. Germline CDR1 is WSHSY and CDR2 is SAAADI. The CDR3 has 12 amino acids. In DNA form, the CDR3 reads TGCGCCAGCAGTGAAAGGGGTACTGAAGCTTTCTTT. Its translation is CASSERGTEAFF.

This chain connects TRBV2 to TRBJ2-1; TRBD1 might be the D (6 bases). Trimming took 5 bases from V and 1 from J, leaving 15 bases between them. CDR1 and CDR2 (germline): SNHLY, FYNNEI. The CDR3 runs to 16 residues. CDR3 nucleotide sequence: TGTGCCAGCAGTAGAGAACAGGGTGGGTCCTACAATGAGCAGTTCTTC. It specifies CASSREQGGSYNEQFF.

The chain has TRBV4-1 and TRBJ1-1; D gene uncertain. The CDR3 has 15 amino acids. Trimming left V 0 bases short and J 4 bases short, with 12 bases between. From germline, CDR1 is MGHRA and CDR2 YSYEKL. The CDR3 nucleotides are TGCGCCAGCAGCCAAGAACCAACAGCGCGCACTGAAGCTTTCTTT. Protein sequence: CASSQEPTARTEAFF.

This sequence joins TRBV25-1 and TRBJ1-5; no firm D call. Trimming took off 1 base at V and 0 bases at J, with 10 bases between the two ends. CDR3 length equals 16 residues. From germline, CDR1 is MGHDK and CDR2 SYGVNS. CDR3 in amino acids: CASSECLGYSNQPQHF. CDR3 nucleotide sequence: TGTGCCAGCAGTGAATGTTTGGGATATAGCAATCAGCCCCAGCATTTT.

The chain has TRBV2 and TRBJ1-2; D remains ambiguous. CDR3 length: 11 residues. The ends were cut back, 8 bases at V and 7 bases at J, with 11 bases in the middle. CDR1 is SNHLY, CDR2 FYNNEI, per germline. The CDR3 DNA follows: TGTGCCAGCCCCAAGTCCGCTGGCTACACCTTC. This translates into CASPKSAGYTF.

This clone was observed once. The rearrangement joins TRBV5-6 to TRBJ1-2; 8 positions match TRBD1. V was clipped by 4 bases and J by 8 bases; unmatched bases: 13. The CDR3 extends over 15 amino acids. The germline V gene encodes CDR1 SGHDT and CDR2 YYEEEE. CDR3 in DNA: TGTGCCAGCAGCGTACGGGACAGGCAAACTCTCGGCTACACCTTC. Encoded protein: CASSVRDRQTLGYTF.

This clone was found a few times. This sequence joins TRBV5-1 and TRBJ2-5, with D possibly matching TRBD2 (5 bases). CDR3 length: 18 amino acids. Trimming removed 1 base from V and 1 base from J, with 20 bases in between. From germline, CDR1 is SGHRS and CDR2 YFSETQ. The CDR3 sequence is CASSLKRPGSTRQETQYF. The CDR3 DNA is TGCGCCAGCAGCTTGAAACGGCCGGGGTCCACCCGCCAAGAGACCCAGTACTTC.

The chain combines TRBV6-4 with TRBJ2-3; 8 positions match TRBD2. CDR1 and CDR2 from the germline V gene are MRHNA and SNTAGT. The CDR3 is 13 residues long. The J segment lost 5 bases and the V segment lost 5 bases, leaving 3 bases of the junction unmatched. The CDR3: CASSNLAGDTQYF. DNA of the CDR3: TGTGCCAGCAGTAATCTAGCGGGAGATACGCAGTATTTT.

This clone was recorded only once. V is TRBV18 and J is TRBJ2-3, with D unclear. The germline V and J ends were trimmed by 5 bases and 1 base, with 19 bases remaining between them. CDR1 KGHSH and CDR2 LQKENI come from the germline V gene. The CDR3 covers 17 residues. CDR3 protein: CASSDQLSRLGTDTQYF. The CDR3 coding sequence is TGTGCCAGCTCAGACCAGCTCTCGAGACTTGGCACAGATACGCAGTATTTT.

The CDR3 loop reads CASSPPPGTGYEQYF. The CDR3 region has the DNA TGTGCCAGCAGCCCTCCCCCCGGGACAGGATACGAGCAGTACTTC. V and J are TRBV11-2 and TRBJ2-7, with 8 bases aligning to TRBD1. The ends lost 5 bases at V and 4 bases at J; junction bases unmatched: 10. Looked up from germline, CDR1 is SGHAT and CDR2 is FQNNGV. The CDR3 runs 15 residues.

The chain carries TRBV7-9 and TRBJ2-7; unclear D gene. Germline V gives CDR1 SEHNR, CDR2 FQNEAQ (reference sequence). Trimming pared 6 bases from V and 1 base from J, leaving 7 bases between. This CDR3 comprises 12 residues. The CDR3 sequence: CASRIGSYEQYF. CDR3 coding DNA: TGTGCCAGCAGAATAGGGTCCTACGAGCAGTACTTC. The full variable domain, with the rest looked up from reference TRBV7-9 and TRBJ2-7, is DTGVSQNPRHKITKRGQNVTFRCDPISEHNRLYWYRQTLGQGPEFLTYFQNEAQLEKSRLLSDRFSAERPKGSFSTLEIQRTEQGDSAMYLCASRIGSYEQYFGPGTRLTVT.

This chain connects TRBV11-2 to TRBJ2-5, with D tentatively TRBD1 or TRBD2 (5 bases each). The CDR3 contains 14 residues. V lost 3 bases and J 3 bases, leaving 11 bases between the germline ends. The germline V gene has CDR1 SGHAT and CDR2 FQNNGV. The CDR3, as DNA: TGTGCCAGCAGCTTTAGGGGACCTAAAGAGACCCAGTACTTC. Translating it yields CASSFRGPKETQYF.

This rearrangement joins TRBV29-1 to TRBJ2-5; D ambiguous. Trimming removed 1 base at V and 7 bases at J, with 4 bases between. CDR3 length: 10 amino acids. CDR1 is SQVTM and CDR2 is ANQGSEA in the germline V gene. The CDR3 is CSVEVGTQYF. CDR3 sequence (DNA): TGCAGCGTTGAAGTGGGGACCCAGTACTTC.

The sample holds a few counts of this clone. The V and J genes are TRBV27 and TRBJ2-7; D is possibly TRBD2 (6 bases). Between the trimmed V and J ends, which lost 6 bases and 0 bases, there was a span of 15 bases. Germline V gene lookup returns CDR1 MNHEY and CDR2 SMNVEV (reference sequence). This CDR3 comprises 15 residues. The DNA of the CDR3 is TGTGCCAGCAGGAATCCGGGACTGAACTCCTACGAGCAGTACTTC. Its protein product is CASRNPGLNSYEQYF.

The rearrangement uses TRBV9 and TRBJ1-6; D is unclear. CDR3 size: 15 residues. Germline V gives CDR1 SGDLS, CDR2 YYNGEE. Deletions cut 4 bases from V and 10 bases from J, with 18 bases between. This CDR3 reads CASSPRVFAGSPLHF. Written as DNA, the CDR3 is TGTGCCAGCAGCCCCCGGGTTTTCGCCGGCTCACCCCTCCACTTT.

The CDR3 bases are TGCGCCAGCAGCCTTCACACGGAAACCTACGAGCAGTACTTC. This encodes CASSLHTETYEQYF. The V and J genes are TRBV5-1 and TRBJ2-7; D not resolved. V was pared by 4 bases and J by 2 bases, with 13 bases between. The CDR3 is 14 residues long. Per the germline V gene, CDR1 is SGHRS and CDR2 is YFSETQ.

V usage is TRBV4-1 and J usage is TRBJ2-7, with a tentative D call TRBD1 (7 bases). Trimming stripped 3 bases from V and 3 bases from J, with 18 bases between. The CDR3 length is 16 residues. Per the germline V gene, CDR1 is MGHRA and CDR2 is YSYEKL. Here the CDR3 reads CASSQPQTGTYYEQYF. Written as DNA, the CDR3 is TGCGCCAGCAGCCAGCCCCAGACAGGGACTTACTACGAGCAGTACTTC.

This chain joins TRBV7-9 and TRBJ1-2; 9 positions match TRBD1. The germline gives CDR1 SEHNR, CDR2 FQNEAQ (reference sequence). This CDR3 is built from 14 residues. The junction had 6 bases not matched to a gene; V was cut back by 4 bases and J by 6 bases. The CDR3 reads CASSSTGGADGYTF. CDR3 DNA sequence: TGTGCCAGCAGCTCCACAGGGGGCGCGGATGGCTACACCTTC.

The chain combines TRBV7-9 with TRBJ1-5; D call uncertain. The CDR3 covers 12 residues. Trimming stripped 5 bases from V and 5 bases from J, with 7 bases between. CDR1 SEHNR and CDR2 FQNEAQ come from the germline V gene (reference sequence). The CDR3 region is CASSPFDQPQHF. CDR3 nucleotide sequence: TGTGCCAGCAGCCCATTTGATCAGCCCCAGCATTTT.

The chain combines TRBV30 with TRBJ1-3; D unresolved. V dropped 4 bases and J dropped 1 base, with 8 bases sitting between them. CDR3 length: 13 residues. Germline CDR1 and CDR2: GTSNPN and SVGIG (reference sequence). CDR3 loop: CAWTVGSGNTIYF. CDR3 DNA sequence: TGTGCCTGGACGGTGGGATCTGGAAACACCATATATTTT. Variable domain in full (rest from reference TRBV30 and TRBJ1-3): SQTIHQWPATLVQPVGSPLSLECTVEGTSNPNLYWYRQAAGRGLQLLFYSVGIGQISSEVPQNLSASRPQDRQFILSSKKLLLSDSGFYLCAWTVGSGNTIYFGEGSWLTVV.

Concerning this clone: The limits of the CDR3 on the DNA are not certain, so only TCRdb's listed CDR3 is given. The rearrangement uses TRBV12-5 and TRBJ2-1; the D segment call TRBD2 is taken from the table without a DNA check. Germline V gene lookup returns CDR1 LGHNT and CDR2 FRNRAP. The CDR3 spans 17 residues, counting both ends. CDR3 sequence: CASGLGTGLAGFDEQFF.

The chain carries TRBV15 and TRBJ2-7; 8 bases line up with TRBD2. The CDR3 length is 15 residues. In germline, CDR1 is LNHNV, CDR2 YYDKDF (reference sequence). J gave up 2 bases and V 3 bases, and 6 bases lay outside the gene matches. The CDR3 here is CATSSERGGPYEQYF. The CDR3 DNA reads as TGTGCCACCAGCAGCGAACGGGGGGGACCCTACGAGCAGTACTTC.

The chain has TRBV5-5 and TRBJ2-5; 11 bases line up with TRBD1. The V and J ends lost 7 bases and 5 bases, in that order; junction bases with no gene match: 10. Per germline, CDR1 SGHKS and CDR2 YYEKEE (reference sequence). This CDR3 region has 15 residues. CDR3 sequence reads: CASRRTGGLGETQYF. The CDR3 nucleotides read TGTGCCAGCCGACGGACAGGGGGCTTAGGGGAGACCCAGTACTTC.

The CDR3 sequence is CASSSRGVGTEAFF. The CDR3 nucleotides are TGTGCCAGCAGCTCGCGGGGGGTAGGCACTGAAGCTTTCTTT. The genes are TRBV13 and TRBJ1-1; weak D call: TRBD1 (5 bases). The CDR3 spans 14 residues. Germline V lookup: CDR1 PRHDT, CDR2 FYEKMQ (reference sequence). Trimming removed 4 bases from V and 4 bases from J, with 13 bases in between.

V is TRBV7-8 and J is TRBJ1-1; 12 bases are a match to TRBD1. The germline V gene has CDR1 SGHVS and CDR2 FQNEAQ. V gave up 5 bases and J gave up 2 bases; unmatched junction bases: 3. The CDR3 runs to 15 residues. The CDR3, as DNA: TGTGCCAGCAGCCTCGGGACAGGGGGCAACACTGAAGCTTTCTTT. It specifies CASSLGTGGNTEAFF. Full variable domain (missing parts from reference TRBV7-8 and TRBJ1-1): GAGVSQSPRYKVAKRGQDVALRCDPISGHVSLFWYQQALGQGPEFLTYFQNEAQLDKSGLPSDRFFAERPEGSVSTLKIQRTQQEDSAVYLCASSLGTGGNTEAFFGQGTRLTVV.

The chain carries TRBV4-1 and TRBJ2-1, with 10 bases aligning to TRBD1. Germline lookup yields CDR1 MGHRA and CDR2 YSYEKL. V lost 2 bases, J lost 7 bases, and 8 bases stayed unmatched. This CDR3 comprises 16 residues. For the CDR3, the DNA is TGCGCCAGCAGCCAACCGGGACAGGGGTCTGTGAATGAGCAGTTCTTC. It yields the protein CASSQPGQGSVNEQFF.

The CDR3 nucleotides are TGTGCCACCAGCAGAGTTGGGGGTCTGAACACTGAAGCTTTCTTT. Its protein product is CATSRVGGLNTEAFF. This sequence joins TRBV15 and TRBJ1-1; D is possibly TRBD1 (5 bases). V was trimmed by 1 base and J by 0 bases, leaving 9 bases between them. This CDR3 region has 15 residues. The germline CDR1 and CDR2 sequences are LNHNV and YYDKDF (reference sequence).

The V call is TRBV4-1, the J call TRBJ2-3, with a weak D call TRBD1 (6 bases). V shed 2 bases and J shed 2 bases, with 17 bases lying between them. The CDR3 totals 17 residues. The germline CDR1 and CDR2 sequences are MGHRA and YSYEKL. CDR3 sequence reads: CASSQPYPQGNTDTQYF. The CDR3 DNA reads as TGCGCCAGCAGCCAACCTTACCCACAGGGAAACACAGATACGCAGTATTTT.